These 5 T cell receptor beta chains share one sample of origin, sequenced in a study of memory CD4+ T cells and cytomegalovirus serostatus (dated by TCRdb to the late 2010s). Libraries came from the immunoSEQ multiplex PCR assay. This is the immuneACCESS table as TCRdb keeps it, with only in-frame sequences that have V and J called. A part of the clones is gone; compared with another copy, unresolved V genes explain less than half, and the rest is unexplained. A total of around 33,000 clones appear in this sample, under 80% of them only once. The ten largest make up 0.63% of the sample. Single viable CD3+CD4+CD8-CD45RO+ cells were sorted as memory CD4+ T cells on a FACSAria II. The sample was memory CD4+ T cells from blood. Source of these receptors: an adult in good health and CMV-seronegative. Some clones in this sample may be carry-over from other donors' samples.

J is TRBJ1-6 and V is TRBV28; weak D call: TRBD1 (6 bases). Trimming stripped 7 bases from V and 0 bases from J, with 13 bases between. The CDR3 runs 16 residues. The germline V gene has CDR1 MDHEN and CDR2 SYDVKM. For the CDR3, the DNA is TGTGCCAGCACCCGACGGGGGGCCTCCTATAATTCACCCCTCCACTTT. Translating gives CASTRRGASYNSPLHF.

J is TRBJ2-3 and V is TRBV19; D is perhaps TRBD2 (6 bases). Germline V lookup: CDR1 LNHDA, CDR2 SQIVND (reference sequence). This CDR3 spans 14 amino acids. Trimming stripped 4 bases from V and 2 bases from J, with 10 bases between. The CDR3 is CASSTRLVTDTQYF. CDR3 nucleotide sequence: TGTGCCAGTAGTACACGACTAGTCACAGATACGCAGTATTTT.

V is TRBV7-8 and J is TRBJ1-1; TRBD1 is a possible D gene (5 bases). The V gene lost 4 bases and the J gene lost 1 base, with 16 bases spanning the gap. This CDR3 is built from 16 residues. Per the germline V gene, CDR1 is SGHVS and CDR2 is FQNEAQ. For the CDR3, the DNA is TGTGCCAGCAGCTGGGAGTTAAATCAGGGGAACACTGAAGCTTTCTTT. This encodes CASSWELNQGNTEAFF.

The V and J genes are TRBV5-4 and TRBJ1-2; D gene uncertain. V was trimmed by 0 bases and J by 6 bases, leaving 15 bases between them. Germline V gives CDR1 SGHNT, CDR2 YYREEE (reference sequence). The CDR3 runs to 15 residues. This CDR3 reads CASSLVGYRRDGYTF. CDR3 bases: TGTGCCAGCAGCTTGGTGGGGTACAGACGGGATGGCTACACCTTC.

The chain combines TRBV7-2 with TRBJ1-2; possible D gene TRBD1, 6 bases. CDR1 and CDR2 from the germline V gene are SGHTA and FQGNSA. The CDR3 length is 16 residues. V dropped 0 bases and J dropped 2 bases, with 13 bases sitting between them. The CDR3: CASSLASRTANYGYTF. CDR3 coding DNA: TGTGCCAGCAGCTTAGCGTCCCGGACAGCGAACTATGGCTACACCTTC. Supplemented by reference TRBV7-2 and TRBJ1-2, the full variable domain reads GAGVSQSPSNKVTEKGKDVELRCDPISGHTALYWYRQSLGQGLEFLIYFQGNSAPDKSGLPSDRFSAERTGGSVSTLTIQRTQQEDSAVYLCASSLASRTANYGYTFGSGTRLTVV.